Listed below are T cell receptor beta chains from one sample, sequenced in a study of blood T cell repertoires in COVID-19. Produced via immunoSEQ multiplex PCR; TCRdb's table is partial and in-frame only. The sample consists of around 260,000 clones, around 89% of them appearing once. The specimen was peripheral blood. Receptors were obtained from a man aged 60 to 75 who had recovered from COVID-19. The conserved cysteine and the conserved F or W are not part of the CDR3 here. Clone sizes are given selectively: once, few, many, or a class where the clone is expanded.

v_call,j_call,clone_size,cdr3_aa
TRBV3-1/TRBV3-2,TRBJ2-7,once,ASGPSWDYQSGEQY
TRBV6-6,TRBJ2-3,once,ASRGLAGAGDTQY
TRBV30,TRBJ1-2,NA,AWRPTGDGLGYT
TRBV5-1,TRBJ2-5,NA,ASSPRGTGGQETQY
TRBV11-2,TRBJ2-5,once,ASSIGTRQETQY
TRBV6-4,TRBJ1-4,NA,ASSDWANLATNEKLF
TRBV6-6,TRBJ2-3,NA,ASNEGGTDTQY
TRBV5-8,TRBJ2-3,NA,ASSLGISGGVSDTQY
TRBV5-1,TRBJ2-5,NA,ASSLEHRGETQY
TRBV29-1,TRBJ1-3,NA,SVAGGQGSGNTIY
TRBV21-1,TRBJ1-2,NA,ASSALTGAFGYT
TRBV15,TRBJ1-4,once,ATSSKRAGREKLF
TRBV5-6,TRBJ1-1,NA,ASSPWLAGMKLGPEAF
TRBV6-5,TRBJ1-2,NA,ASRSQTNYGYT
TRBV7-3,TRBJ2-2,NA,ASSLGQWGPNTGELF
TRBV6-5,TRBJ2-5,NA,GGGGTSVPTETQY
TRBV18,TRBJ2-5,once,ASSSQRETQY
TRBV7-6,TRBJ2-3,NA,ASSLETGGLSTDTQY
TRBV6-5,TRBJ2-5,NA,ASRRIMQETQY
TRBV2,TRBJ2-5,NA,ASSDTGPHGTQY
TRBV4-1,TRBJ2-7,NA,ASSQDLGQGFDYEQY